The 17 T cell receptor beta chains listed next were all sequenced from one sample in a study of CD8+ T cells in alopecia areata. Treatment reported: oral pan-JAK inhibitor, 5-10 mg twice daily. Sequencing relied on a cDNA template that was reverse transcribed from extracted RNA. Sequencing was performed with immunoSEQ multiplex PCR; in TCRdb, only in-frame clones are kept and a portion is missing. The table records 95,000 to 100,000 clones, 50% to 75% of them present only once. Source: CD8+ T cells sorted from blood, taken at week 4, from a patient treated with tofacitinib. All receptors come from a human donor with alopecia areata.

The chain combines TRBV29-1 with TRBJ1-3; D remains ambiguous. The CDR3 consists of 15 residues. The V end lost 0 bases, the J end lost 1 base, and 10 bases lay between the germline ends. Germline loops: CDR1 SQVTM, CDR2 ANQGSEA. CDR3 DNA: TGCAGCGTTGAAGAACCGGGAGTTTCTGGAAACACCATATATTTT. As protein: CSVEEPGVSGNTIYF.

The chain couples TRBV29-1 to TRBJ1-1; D call uncertain. The CDR3 has 11 residues. The germline V gene has CDR1 SQVTM and CDR2 ANQGSEA. V gave up 5 bases and J gave up 6 bases, with 10 bases separating them. The DNA of the CDR3 is TGCAGCGTTCCCCCCGTCCCTGAAGCTTTCTTT. It encodes CSVPPVPEAFF.

V usage is TRBV5-4 and J usage is TRBJ2-2; D is perhaps TRBD1 or TRBD2 (6 bases each). This CDR3 contains 16 residues. Germline CDR1 SGHNT, CDR2 YYREEE (reference sequence). V was cut by 2 bases and J by 1 base, with 12 bases left in between. The CDR3 DNA follows: TGTGCCAGCAGCTTTTCGGGGGCGCTGAACACCGGGGAGCTGTTTTTT. Translating it yields CASSFSGALNTGELFF.

This clone showed up just a few times. The rearrangement links TRBV28 to TRBJ2-7, with 7 bases matching TRBD1. Trimming removed 6 bases from V and 4 bases from J; junction bases left unmatched: 3. Per germline, CDR1 MDHEN and CDR2 SYDVKM. The CDR3 has 12 amino acids. The CDR3 region has the DNA TGTGCCAGCAGGGCCAGGGGGTACGAGCAGTACTTC. Translated, it gives CASRARGYEQYF.

The rearrangement joins TRBV29-1 to TRBJ1-6; D is possibly TRBD1 (5 bases). Germline values: CDR1 SQVTM, CDR2 ANQGSEA. The V gene lost 0 bases and the J gene lost 3 bases, with 12 bases spanning the gap. The length of the CDR3 is 16 residues. The chain's CDR3 is CSVEEGAGSYNSPLHF. CDR3 sequence (DNA): TGCAGCGTTGAAGAAGGGGCCGGGAGCTATAATTCACCCCTCCACTTT.

This sequence joins TRBV2 and TRBJ1-1, with D possibly TRBD1 on 5 matching bases. V was trimmed by 4 bases and J by 5 bases, leaving 11 bases between them. There are 13 residues in the CDR3. The germline V gene has CDR1 SNHLY and CDR2 FYNNEI. The CDR3 here is CASSVGGRTEAFF. CDR3 sequence (DNA): TGTGCCAGCAGTGTTGGGGGGAGGACTGAAGCTTTCTTT.

This clone came up once. This sequence joins TRBV21-1 and TRBJ2-5; whether TRBD1, the table's D call, matches the DNA was not checked. TRBV21-1 constitutes a pseudogene. The CDR3 is 15 amino acids. CDR3 amino acids: CASSKGYLIQETQYF. CDR3 nucleotides: TGTGCCAGCAGCAAGGGCTACCTGATTCAAGAGACCCAGTACTTC.

This clone showed up just a few times. This rearrangement joins TRBV7-8 to TRBJ2-5, with D tentatively TRBD1 or TRBD2 (5 bases each). Germline V CDR1 and CDR2: SGHVS, FQNEAQ. This CDR3 has 14 residues. The V end was cut by 5 bases, the J end by 5 bases, with 15 bases between. In DNA form, the CDR3 reads TGTGCCAGCAGCCGACTTAGTGGGGACGAGACCCAGTACTTC. This gives the protein CASSRLSGDETQYF.

This clone was detected only once. This sequence joins TRBV7-6 and TRBJ2-1, with 7 bases identical to TRBD1. CDR3 length equals 15 residues. Trimming cost V 7 bases and J 6 bases; bases outside gene matches: 12. Germline V CDR1 and CDR2: SGHVS, FNYEAQ. In DNA form, the CDR3 reads TGTGCCAGCACCCGAACACAGGGGCACCCCAATGAGCAGTTCTTC. It yields the protein CASTRTQGHPNEQFF. Based on the CDR3 plus reference TRBV7-6 and TRBJ2-1, the full variable domain is GAGVSQSPRYKVTKRGQDVALRCDPISGHVSLYWYRQALGQGPEFLTYFNYEAQQDKSGLPNDRFSAERPEGSISTLTIQRTEQRDSAMYRCASTRTQGHPNEQFFGPGTRLTVL.

This chain uses TRBV6-6 with TRBJ1-5; perhaps TRBD1 as D (6 bases). The germline V gene encodes CDR1 MNHNY and CDR2 SVGAGI (reference sequence). The V gene lost 6 bases and the J gene lost 5 bases, with 11 bases spanning the gap. The CDR3 length is 13 residues. This CDR3 is CASREQGYQPQHF. As DNA, the CDR3 is TGTGCCAGCAGGGAACAGGGATATCAGCCCCAGCATTTT.

This sequence joins TRBV6-7 and TRBJ2-4; D is possibly TRBD2 (6 bases). TRBV6-7 is marked as an open reading frame, function uncertain. This CDR3 has 18 amino acids. V dropped 2 bases and J dropped 3 bases, with 20 bases sitting between them. As DNA, the CDR3 is TGTGCCAGCAGTTACATCCCGGCGGATTGGAGGGGCAAAAACATTCAGTACTTC. Amino acid sequence: CASSYIPADWRGKNIQYF.

The chain joins TRBV7-9 to TRBJ2-1; no firm D call. CDR3 length: 15 residues. Germline CDR1 reads SEHNR; CDR2 reads FQNEAQ (reference sequence). The V and J ends lost 3 bases and 8 bases respectively, with 17 bases between them. For the CDR3, the DNA is TGTGCCAGCAGCTTCGACATAACCGGTTCGGATGAGCAGTTCTTC. Protein sequence: CASSFDITGSDEQFF.

This sequence joins TRBV30 and TRBJ2-3; 8 positions agree with TRBD2. CDR1 is GTSNPN and CDR2 is SVGIG in the germline V gene (reference sequence). The J segment lost 0 bases and the V segment lost 1 base, leaving 6 bases of the junction unmatched. The CDR3 covers 16 residues. In nucleotides, the CDR3 is TGTGCCTGGAGTGGGTTGGCTAGCGGGAGCACAGATACGCAGTATTTT. Translation: CAWSGLASGSTDTQYF.

The count of this clone is one. The J gene is TRBJ2-2, the V gene TRBV15; tentative D call: TRBD1 (6 bases). Germline V gene sequence: CDR1 LNHNV, CDR2 YYDKDF (reference sequence). The CDR3 length is 15 residues. V lost 0 bases and J 7 bases, leaving 12 bases between the germline ends. CDR3 sequence: CATSREGATDGELFF. DNA of the CDR3: TGTGCCACCAGCAGAGAGGGGGCGACCGACGGGGAGCTGTTTTTT.

As for this clone: It is likely a read error, because the conserved phenylalanine at the end of the CDR3 is missing. No DNA is shown, since the ends of the CDR3 on it are uncertain; the CDR3 is the one TCRdb lists. The chain is built from TRBV27 and TRBJ1-1. Looked up from germline, CDR1 is MNHEY and CDR2 is SMNVEV (reference sequence). The CDR3 numbers 9 amino acids, ends counted. CDR3 loop: CASSFGSKT.

The sample holds a few counts of this clone. This chain links TRBV4-3 with TRBJ2-7, with D possibly matching TRBD1 (6 bases). The CDR3 is made up of 15 amino acids. Trimming shortened V by 1 base and J by 5 bases, and 15 bases separated the two germline ends. Germline V lookup: CDR1 LGHNA, CDR2 YSLEER. The chain's CDR3 is CASSQGTANAHEQYF. The CDR3 nucleotides are TGCGCCAGCAGCCAAGGGACAGCTAATGCCCACGAGCAGTACTTC.

The chain has TRBV30 and TRBJ1-1, with D unclear. Deletions cut 0 bases from V and 6 bases from J, with 8 bases between. From germline, CDR1 is GTSNPN and CDR2 SVGIG (reference sequence). The CDR3 loop spans 12 amino acids. CDR3 region: CAWSVRQAEAFF. The CDR3 DNA sequence: TGTGCCTGGAGTGTTCGGCAGGCTGAAGCTTTCTTT.